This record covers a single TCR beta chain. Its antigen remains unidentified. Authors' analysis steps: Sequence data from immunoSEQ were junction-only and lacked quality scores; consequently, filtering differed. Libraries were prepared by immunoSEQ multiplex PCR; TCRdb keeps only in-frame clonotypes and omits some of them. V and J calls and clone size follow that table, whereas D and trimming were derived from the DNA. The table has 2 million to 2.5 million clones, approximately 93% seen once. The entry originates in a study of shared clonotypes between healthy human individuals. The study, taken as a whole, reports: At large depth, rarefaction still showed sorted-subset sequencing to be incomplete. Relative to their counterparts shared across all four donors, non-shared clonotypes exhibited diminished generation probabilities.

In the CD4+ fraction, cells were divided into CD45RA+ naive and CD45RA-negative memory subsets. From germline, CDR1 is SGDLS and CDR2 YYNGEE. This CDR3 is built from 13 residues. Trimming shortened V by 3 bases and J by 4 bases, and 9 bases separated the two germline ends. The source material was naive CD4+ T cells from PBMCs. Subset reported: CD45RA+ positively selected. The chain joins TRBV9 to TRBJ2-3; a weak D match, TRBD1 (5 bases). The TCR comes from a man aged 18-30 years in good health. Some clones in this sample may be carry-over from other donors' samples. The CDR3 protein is CASSAREADTQYF. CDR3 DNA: TGTGCCAGCAGCGCCAGGGAAGCAGATACGCAGTATTTT.